The T cell receptor (beta chain) under discussion was sequenced for a study of blood T cells in healthy people across ages. There are 16 residues in the CDR3. CDR1 is SGHRS, CDR2 YFSETQ, per germline. Each sample used at least 6.5 million PBMCs. Next came a second PCR, run for roughly 6 to 11 cycles, which used a sample-barcoded 5' primer along with a J-beta primer mix. TCRdb redid the calling of the 5' RACE reads with MiXCR, one entry per CDR3 protein. Of around 990,000 distinct CDR3 sequences in the sample, approximately 26% were seen once. The sample also formed part of further work on T cells of mothers and their children. Per that paper: In each mother, TCR beta CDR3 reads exceeded 8 million; in each child, they numbered some 2.8 million. Normalized overlap was always slightly, never significantly, higher in related than unrelated mother-child pairs. Detection yielded no persistent microchimeric T cell clones.

This chain connects TRBV5-1 to TRBJ2-5, with D hard to call. The J call may be in error: the DNA end matches TRBJ2-7 better. The origin of this receptor is a girl between 2 and 10 years old in good health. The sequenced sample was blood. CDR3 amino acids: CASSPLWSVPNYEQYF. The CDR3 nucleotides read TGCGCCAGCAGCCCCCTCTGGAGCGTACCCAACTACGAGCAGTACTTC.